Sequencing of this T cell receptor beta chain was carried out in a study of blood T cell repertoires in COVID-19. Original data processing: Reference gene primer amplification gave estimated nucleated cell counts. Repertoires were generated with immunoSEQ multiplex PCR, while TCRdb's copy carries only in-frame clones and drops some. V and J calls and clone size are given by that table; D and trimming were obtained from the DNA. The sample carries 380,000 or so clones, 75% to 90% recorded once. The CDR3 contains 13 residues. V lost 1 base to trimming and J lost 11 bases, with 12 bases between them. Germline CDR1 is SGHTA and CDR2 is FQGNSA.

The chain is built from TRBV7-2 and TRBJ1-3; the D is unclear. Sequenced sample: peripheral blood. This TCR was recovered from a woman aged 55 to 70 with COVID-19, enrolled during active disease. Here the CDR3 DNA reads TGTGCCAGCAGCTTAGGCCTACCTCTCTCCATATATTTT. It translates to CASSLGLPLSIYF. Full variable domain (missing parts from reference TRBV7-2 and TRBJ1-3): GAGVSQSPSNKVTEKGKDVELRCDPISGHTALYWYRQSLGQGLEFLIYFQGNSAPDKSGLPSDRFSAERTGGSVSTLTIQRTQQEDSAVYLCASSLGLPLSIYFGEGSWLTVV.